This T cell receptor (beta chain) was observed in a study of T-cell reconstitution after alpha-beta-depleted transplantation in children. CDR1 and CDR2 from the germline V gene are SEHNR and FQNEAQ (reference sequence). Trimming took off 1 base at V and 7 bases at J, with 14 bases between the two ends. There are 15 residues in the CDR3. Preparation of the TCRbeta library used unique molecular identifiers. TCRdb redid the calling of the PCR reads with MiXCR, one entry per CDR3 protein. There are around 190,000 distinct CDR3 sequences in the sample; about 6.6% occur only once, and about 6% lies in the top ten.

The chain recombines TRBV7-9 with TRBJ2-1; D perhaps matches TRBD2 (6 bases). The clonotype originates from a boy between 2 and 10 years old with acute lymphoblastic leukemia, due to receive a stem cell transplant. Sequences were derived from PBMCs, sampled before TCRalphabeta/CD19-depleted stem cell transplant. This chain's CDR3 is CASSLGGTGGNEQFF. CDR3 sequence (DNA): TGTGCCAGCAGCTTAGGCGGCACAGGAGGGAATGAGCAGTTCTTC.